This TCR beta chain was sequenced during a study of OX40 agonist ivuxolimab in advanced cancers. Findings and caveats of the study: It was also the case that some nonresponders had low normalized T-cell clonal expansion.

The ends lost 6 bases at V and 2 bases at J; junction bases unmatched: 4. Germline lookup yields CDR1 MDHEN and CDR2 SYDVKM. The CDR3 spans 13 residues. At cycle 4 day 1, cycle 7 day 1, and baseline, blood was sampled. TCRdb's copy holds only in-frame clones and misses some; the assay was immunoSEQ multiplex PCR. The table lists 10,000 or so clones, about three quarters of them singletons, with approximately 40% in the top ten. With respect to this clone: Its antigen is not identified. At the DNA level, this CDR3 is encoded by other sequences in the same sample as well.

Here the sequenced sample was CD4+ or CD8+ T cells sorted from blood, taken in a trial of the OX40 agonist ivuxolimab. This chain joins TRBV28 and TRBJ2-7; TRBD1 matches at 7 bases. The sequence was obtained from an adult with an advanced solid tumor such as melanoma, head and neck, liver or kidney cancer. The CDR3 DNA sequence: TGTGCCAGCAGCTACAGGGGACCCTACGAGCAGTACTTC. Its translation is CASSYRGPYEQYF.